The 9 T cell receptor beta chains in this list originate from one sample, sequenced in a study of shared clonotypes between healthy human individuals. Sequenced by immunoSEQ multiplex PCR; TCRdb stores in-frame clones only, minus some. This sample has over a million clones, with approximately 98% found just once. Material for sequencing was naive CD4+ T cells sorted from blood. Subset here: CD45RA+ positively selected. These receptors all stem from a man aged 25 to 40 in good health.

This sequence joins TRBV6-1 and TRBJ1-3; D possibly corresponds to TRBD1 (6 bases). In germline, CDR1 is MNHNS, CDR2 SASEGT. The V and J ends lost 3 bases and 5 bases respectively, with 14 bases between them. CDR3 length: 15 residues. The CDR3 DNA reads TGTGCCAGCAGTGACCGTTGGGGGGGCCGAAACACCATATATTTT. As protein: CASSDRWGGRNTIYF.

J is TRBJ2-7 and V is TRBV10-2; D gene uncertain. Germline V gene sequence: CDR1 WSHSY, CDR2 SAAADI. The CDR3 is 11 amino acids. V lost 6 bases and J lost 3, with 6 bases in between. CDR3 amino acids: CASSHHYEQYF. DNA for the CDR3: TGCGCCAGCAGCCACCACTACGAGCAGTACTTC.

In DNA form, the CDR3 reads TGTGCCAGCAGTGATTCTATGGGAACCTACAATGAGCAGTTCTTC. Translation: CASSDSMGTYNEQFF. The genes are TRBV6-4 and TRBJ2-1; D unclear. Per germline, CDR1 MRHNA and CDR2 SNTAGT. CDR3 length equals 15 residues. Trimming removed 3 bases from V and 2 bases from J, with 11 bases in between.

The chain combines TRBV28 with TRBJ2-5; 8 bases agree with TRBD1. The CDR3 has 16 amino acids. The germline V gene encodes CDR1 MDHEN and CDR2 SYDVKM. J gave up 5 bases and V 6 bases, and 14 bases lay outside the gene matches. The CDR3 here is CASSTFRQGSGETQYF. CDR3 coding DNA: TGTGCCAGCAGCACCTTCCGACAGGGGAGTGGGGAGACCCAGTACTTC. The full variable domain, in which reference TRBV28 and TRBJ2-5 provide the parts outside the CDR3, is DVKVTQSSRYLVKRTGEKVFLECVQDMDHENMFWYRQDPGLGLRLIYFSYDVKMKEKGDIPEGYSVSREKKERFSLILESASTNQTSMYLCASSTFRQGSGETQYFGPGTRLLVL.

The chain is built from TRBV27 and TRBJ2-1; 12 bases fit TRBD2. V was clipped by 8 bases and J by 5 bases; unmatched bases: 4. Germline loops: CDR1 MNHEY, CDR2 SMNVEV (reference sequence). The CDR3 consists of 14 residues. DNA of the CDR3: TGTGCCAGCGGACTAGCGGGAAGGAACAATGAGCAGTTCTTC. Encoded protein: CASGLAGRNNEQFF.

The chain joins TRBV6-4 to TRBJ2-1; 7 nucleotides match TRBD2. V gave up 0 bases and J gave up 2 bases; unmatched junction bases: 1. Germline V gives CDR1 MRHNA, CDR2 SNTAGT. This CDR3 has 15 amino acids. CDR3 bases: TGTGCCAGCAGTGACTCAGCGGGAACCTACAATGAGCAGTTCTTC. Its protein product is CASSDSAGTYNEQFF.

The chain has TRBV28 and TRBJ1-1, with D maybe TRBD1 (6 bases). V lost 2 bases to trimming and J lost 4 bases, with 11 bases between them. CDR1 MDHEN and CDR2 SYDVKM come from the germline V gene. The CDR3 runs to 14 residues. This chain's CDR3 is CASSLDRLVTEAFF. As DNA, the CDR3 is TGTGCCAGCAGTTTAGACAGGTTGGTCACTGAAGCTTTCTTT.

V gene TRBV5-4 combines with J gene TRBJ2-3; 13 bases are a match to TRBD2. CDR1 is SGHNT and CDR2 is YYREEE in the germline V gene (reference sequence). CDR3 length: 16 residues. V lost 3 bases and J lost 6; bases outside the gene matches: 7. The CDR3 is CASSWLGTSGKDTQYF. CDR3 coding DNA: TGTGCCAGCAGCTGGCTCGGGACTAGCGGGAAGGATACGCAGTATTTT.

The V gene is TRBV4-3, the J gene TRBJ2-7; D gene ambiguous. The V gene's germline CDR1 is LGHNA and CDR2 YSLEER. V lost 4 bases and J lost 7, with 20 bases in between. This CDR3 contains 15 residues. CDR3 sequence (DNA): TGCGCCAGCAGCCTAGACCTGGACGGAGCTAGGGAGCAGTACTTC. Translation: CASSLDLDGAREQYF.